This T cell receptor (beta chain) is drawn from a study of CD8+ T cells in alopecia areata. Study context: Tofacitinib administration to treated patients was oral, at 5 to 10 mg twice daily. Study conclusions and caveats: Many expanded lesional clones persisted in scalp and blood during tofacitinib.

This clone was counted a few times. Its target is unknown. Treatment in this sample: oral pan-JAK inhibitor, 5-10 mg twice daily. The authors extracted RNA and reverse transcribed it into cDNA as the sequencing template. Sequencing used immunoSEQ multiplex PCR; TCRdb keeps in-frame clones, though not all of them. The top ten hold roughly 9.1% of the sample, which has some 180,000 clones, approximately 50% seen once. V dropped 6 bases and J dropped 3 bases, with 8 bases sitting between them. This CDR3 has 12 residues. Per germline, CDR1 MNHEY and CDR2 SMNVEV (reference sequence). The chain uses TRBV27 and TRBJ1-1; D is undetermined. This receptor was taken from a human donor with alopecia areata. The sample was CD8+ T cells sorted from blood, taken at week 52, from a patient treated with tofacitinib. CDR3 DNA sequence: TGTGCCAGCAGCGGACCGGACACTGAAGCTTTCTTT. It yields the protein CASSGPDTEAFF.